This TCR beta chain appears in the sequencing data of a study of metastatic and nonmetastatic thyroid tumors (dated by TCRdb to about 2020). About the full investigation: Repertoires were compared across peripheral blood and tumor or nodule tissue samples from malignant and benign thyroid patients. What the study reported, not specific to this receptor: In both blood and tumor samples, malignant tumors were reported to have significantly higher TCR beta diversity than benign nodules.

After removal of 4 bases from V and 7 bases from J, the junction retains 9 bases not matched to a gene. The CDR3 runs 15 amino acids, cysteine and phenylalanine included. The kept DNA is CDR3 alone, 45 bases in frame from the first base. From the germline V gene, CDR1 is MGHRA and CDR2 is YSYEKL. This clone is labeled medium-sized (0.01 to 0.1%). Its recognized antigen is unknown. No base qualities exist here, and no much larger clone lies one base off it. Before undergoing thyroid surgery, none of the patients had been given any kind of treatment. Using T-cell receptor beta sequencing, the study looked back at clinical samples from patients collected from about 2011 to 2019. The library was prepared using PCR. Sequencing was carried out with an Illumina HiSeq 4000. High-throughput sequencing was used to profile the TCR beta-chain CDR3 region of every patient. The paper's processing steps were these. Drawing on CDR3 differences between clinicopathological groups, the researchers built a classifier meant to tell apart patients with distant-metastatic papillary thyroid cancer. Repertoire diversity was assessed with the Shannon index, and tumor-blood repertoire similarity with the Morisita-Horn index. TCRdb reprocessed the public reads (quality trimming at Q25 with fastp, clone calling with MiXCR) and kept in-frame beta chains. TCRdb, not the original authors, processed these V and J calls. In all, the sample holds about 38,000 clones, and about 24% of those were seen once. The ten largest clones capture around 9.5% of the sample.

The rearranged chain carries TRBV4-1 and TRBJ1-2, with TRBD1 identical over 10 junction bases. The receptor comes from a female donor with papillary thyroid cancer or a benign thyroid nodule (not recorded which). Some clones in this sample may be carry-over from other donors' samples. The sequenced sample was blood. In nucleotide form, the sequence is TGCGCCAGCAGCCCCACGGGACAGGGGATGGGTGGCTACACCTTC. Translated, this gives CASSPTGQGMGGYTF.